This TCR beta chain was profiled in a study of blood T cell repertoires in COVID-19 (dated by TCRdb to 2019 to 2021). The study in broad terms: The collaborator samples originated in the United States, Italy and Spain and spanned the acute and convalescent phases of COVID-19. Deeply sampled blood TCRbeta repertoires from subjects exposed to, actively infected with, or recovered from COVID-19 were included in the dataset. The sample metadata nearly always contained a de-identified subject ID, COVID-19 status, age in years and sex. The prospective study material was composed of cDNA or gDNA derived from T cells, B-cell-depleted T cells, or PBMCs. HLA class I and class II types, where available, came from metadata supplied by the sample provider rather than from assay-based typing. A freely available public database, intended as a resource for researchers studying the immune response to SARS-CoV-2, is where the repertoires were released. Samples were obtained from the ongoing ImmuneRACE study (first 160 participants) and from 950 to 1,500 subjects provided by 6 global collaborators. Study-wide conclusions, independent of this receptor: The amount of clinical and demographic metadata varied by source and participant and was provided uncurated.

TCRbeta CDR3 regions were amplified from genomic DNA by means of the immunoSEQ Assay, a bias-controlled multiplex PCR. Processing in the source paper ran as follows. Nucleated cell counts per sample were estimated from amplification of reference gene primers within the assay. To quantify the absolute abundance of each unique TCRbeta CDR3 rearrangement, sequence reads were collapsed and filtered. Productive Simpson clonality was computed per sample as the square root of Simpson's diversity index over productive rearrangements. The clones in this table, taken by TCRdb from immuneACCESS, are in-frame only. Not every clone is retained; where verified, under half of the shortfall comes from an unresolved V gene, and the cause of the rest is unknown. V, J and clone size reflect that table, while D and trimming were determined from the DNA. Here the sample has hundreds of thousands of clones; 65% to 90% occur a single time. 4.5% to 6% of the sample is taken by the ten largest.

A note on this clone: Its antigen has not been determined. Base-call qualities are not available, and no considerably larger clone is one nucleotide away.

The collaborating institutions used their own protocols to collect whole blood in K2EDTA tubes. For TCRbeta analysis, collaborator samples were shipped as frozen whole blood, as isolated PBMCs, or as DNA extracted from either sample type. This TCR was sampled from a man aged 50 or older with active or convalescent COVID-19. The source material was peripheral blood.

Here is the DNA: TGTGCCACCAGCAATGGGGGCGAGGAGACCCAGTACTTC. It translates to CATSNGGEETQYF. The chain uses TRBV15 and TRBJ2-5; the D segment could be TRBD1, given 6 matching bases. The germline V gene (reference sequence) yields LNHNV for CDR1 and YYDKDF for CDR2. Its CDR3 holds 13 amino acids, cysteine through phenylalanine. The CDR3 DNA has 39 bases and is translated from base 1. Cut back by 4 bases and 5 bases, the V and J ends lie 11 bases apart.